Here is one T cell receptor beta chain with its context. Its antigen is not identified. Other nucleotide sequences from this sample produce the same CDR3. Treatment in this sample: oral pan-JAK inhibitor, 5-10 mg twice daily. The sample is drawn from a study of CD8+ T cells in alopecia areata. Study observations and caveats: In scalp and blood during tofacitinib, many expanded lesional clones persisted.

Following extraction, RNA underwent reverse transcription to cDNA, which served as the sequencing template. Assay: immunoSEQ multiplex PCR; the TCRdb copy retains only in-frame clones and omits some. Here the sample spans about 99,000 clones, just over 85% being singletons. Per germline, CDR1 MNHEY and CDR2 SVGAGI. This CDR3 contains 12 residues. The V and J ends lost 3 bases and 6 bases respectively, with 8 bases between them. The rearrangement links TRBV6-5 to TRBJ1-2, with a tentative D call TRBD1 (6 bases). The receptor was derived from a human donor with alopecia areata. The sequencing used CD8+ T cells sorted from blood, collected between weeks 30 and 35, from a patient treated with tofacitinib. In DNA, the CDR3 is TGTGCCAGCAGTTATTCAGGGGATGGCTACACCTTC. Translation: CASSYSGDGYTF.